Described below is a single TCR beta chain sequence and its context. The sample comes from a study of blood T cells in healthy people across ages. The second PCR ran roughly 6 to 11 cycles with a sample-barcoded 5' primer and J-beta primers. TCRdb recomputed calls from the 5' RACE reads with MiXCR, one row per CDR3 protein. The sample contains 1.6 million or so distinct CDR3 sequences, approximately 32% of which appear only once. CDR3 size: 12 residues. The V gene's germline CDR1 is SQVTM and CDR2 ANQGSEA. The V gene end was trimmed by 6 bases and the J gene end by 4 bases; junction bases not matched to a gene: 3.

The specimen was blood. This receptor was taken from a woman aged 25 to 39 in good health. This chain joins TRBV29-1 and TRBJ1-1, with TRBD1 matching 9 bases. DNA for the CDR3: TGCAGCGTCCCGACAGGGGGCACTGAAGCTTTCTTT. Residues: CSVPTGGTEAFF.